The 17 T cell receptor beta chains below come from one sample, sequenced in a study of CD8+ T cells in alopecia areata. The sequencing template was cDNA reverse transcribed from extracted RNA. Repertoires were generated with immunoSEQ multiplex PCR, while TCRdb's copy carries only in-frame clones and drops some. The sample holds some 160,000 clones, around three fifths seen once. Treatment defined: oral pan-JAK inhibitor, 5-10 mg twice daily. Sequenced here: CD4+ T cells sorted from blood, sampled at week 4, from a patient treated with tofacitinib. The receptors here all came from a human donor with alopecia areata.

V gene TRBV5-1 combines with J gene TRBJ2-3, with TRBD2 identical over 7 bases. J gave up 0 bases and V 0 bases, and 4 bases lay outside the gene matches. The germline gives CDR1 SGHRS, CDR2 YFSETQ. This CDR3 contains 16 residues. The CDR3 is CASSLELASSTDTQYF. DNA for the CDR3: TGCGCCAGCAGCTTGGAACTAGCGTCTAGCACAGATACGCAGTATTTT.

The rearrangement joins TRBV9 to TRBJ2-3; D is tentatively TRBD1 or TRBD2 (6 bases each). The CDR3 is made up of 18 amino acids. Per the germline V gene, CDR1 is SGDLS and CDR2 is YYNGEE. Trimming cost V 3 bases and J 0 bases, with 20 bases left between them. CDR3 sequence reads: CASSERGGSWASTDTQYF. In DNA, the CDR3 is TGTGCCAGCAGCGAGAGAGGGGGGAGTTGGGCGAGCACAGATACGCAGTATTTT.

This CDR3 is CAWSKDMGQPQHF. For the CDR3, the DNA is TGTGCCTGGAGCAAGGATATGGGTCAGCCCCAGCATTTT. The chain carries TRBV30 and TRBJ1-5; the D is unclear. Trimming removed 3 bases from V and 6 bases from J, with 12 bases in between. Germline values: CDR1 GTSNPN, CDR2 SVGIG (reference sequence). This CDR3 region has 13 residues.

Only a few counts were recorded for this clone. The V and J genes are TRBV6-5 and TRBJ2-1; D might be TRBD2 (6 bases). The CDR3 covers 12 residues. V lost 6 bases and J lost 6, with 9 bases in between. CDR1 MNHEY and CDR2 SVGAGI come from the germline V gene. CDR3 sequence (DNA): TGTGCCAGCAGCACGGGACTCAATGAGCAGTTCTTC. This encodes CASSTGLNEQFF.

This clone was recorded a few times. V gene TRBV9 combines with J gene TRBJ2-1; D may be TRBD1 (6 bases). Germline assignment: CDR1 SGDLS and CDR2 YYNGEE. Trimming removed 4 bases at V and 2 bases at J, with 13 bases between. The CDR3 sequence is 15 residues long. The CDR3 loop reads CASSPGVGAYNEQFF. The CDR3 DNA reads TGTGCCAGCAGCCCAGGGGTAGGGGCCTACAATGAGCAGTTCTTC.

This clone was seen only once. This chain links TRBV9 with TRBJ1-2, with TRBD1 as a possible D gene (5 bases). The length of the CDR3 is 17 residues. Germline V gene data show CDR1 as SGDLS and CDR2 as YYNGEE. V was clipped by 0 bases and J by 7 bases, with 22 bases between them. CDR3 nucleotide sequence: TGTGCCAGCAGCGTAGCGGGGGACGAATTTTATCAGGGTGGCTACACCTTC. Amino acids: CASSVAGDEFYQGGYTF.

The V call is TRBV28, the J call TRBJ1-2, with 11 bases lining up with TRBD1. The CDR3 is made up of 14 amino acids. CDR1 is MDHEN, CDR2 SYDVKM, per germline. With 9 bases clipped from V and 4 bases from J, the junction kept 7 bases outside the gene matches. The CDR3 nucleotides are TGTGCCAGTAGGATCGGGACAGGGGGCTATGGCTACACCTTC. Residues: CASRIGTGGYGYTF.

This sequence joins TRBV2 and TRBJ2-7; D gene unclear. The germline CDR1 and CDR2 sequences are SNHLY and FYNNEI. The CDR3 has 12 amino acids. V was pared by 1 base and J by 5 bases, with 6 bases between. In DNA form, the CDR3 reads TGTGCCAGCAGTGAAGGAGACAACGAGCAGTACTTC. The encoded protein is CASSEGDNEQYF.

The chain has TRBV30 and TRBJ2-2; D is possibly TRBD1 (6 bases). V dropped 5 bases and J dropped 2 bases, with 18 bases sitting between them. CDR3 length: 16 residues. The V gene's germline CDR1 is GTSNPN and CDR2 SVGIG (reference sequence). The CDR3, as DNA: TGTGCCTGGGGACAGCGCGGTAGGACTAACACCGGGGAGCTGTTTTTT. This sequence encodes CAWGQRGRTNTGELFF.

The V and J genes are TRBV30 and TRBJ1-1; D possibly corresponds to TRBD1 (6 bases). This CDR3 is 14 amino acids long. The germline gives CDR1 GTSNPN, CDR2 SVGIG (reference sequence). V gave up 3 bases and J gave up 2 bases, with 13 bases separating them. In DNA, the CDR3 is TGTGCCTGGAGCGAGGACAGAGGAAACACTGAAGCTTTCTTT. Its protein is CAWSEDRGNTEAFF.

The genes are TRBV5-6 and TRBJ2-5; no clear D gene. V lost 3 bases to trimming and J lost 0 bases, with 9 bases between them. CDR3 length: 14 residues. Looked up from germline, CDR1 is SGHDT and CDR2 is YYEEEE. The CDR3 sequence is CASSSERYQETQYF. DNA of the CDR3: TGTGCCAGCAGCTCCGAGAGATACCAAGAGACCCAGTACTTC.

V is TRBV15 and J is TRBJ2-4; 7 nucleotides agree with TRBD1. This CDR3 contains 14 residues. The junction had 3 bases not matched to a gene; V was cut back by 1 base and J by 6 bases. The germline V gene encodes CDR1 LNHNV and CDR2 YYDKDF (reference sequence). The CDR3 DNA reads TGTGCCACCAGCAGAGGACAGGGTAGAAACATTCAGTACTTC. This codes for CATSRGQGRNIQYF. Variable domain in full (rest from reference TRBV15 and TRBJ2-4): DAMVIQNPRYQVTQFGKPVTLSCSQTLNHNVMYWYQQKSSQAPKLLFHYYDKDFNNEADTPDNFQSRRPNTSFCFLDIRSPGLGDTAMYLCATSRGQGRNIQYFGAGTRLSVL.

This clone was counted only a few times. This sequence joins TRBV6-1 and TRBJ1-4; D not resolved. CDR1 is MNHNS and CDR2 is SASEGT in the germline V gene. V was pared by 6 bases and J by 4 bases, with 15 bases between. The CDR3 length is 15 residues. CDR3 residues: CASSNARQNNEKLFF. The CDR3 coding sequence is TGTGCCAGCAGCAACGCGAGACAAAATAATGAAAAACTGTTTTTT.

This chain connects TRBV9 to TRBJ2-3, with 9 bases aligning to TRBD2. Germline loops: CDR1 SGDLS, CDR2 YYNGEE. Trimming cost V 2 bases and J 2 bases; bases outside gene matches: 12. The CDR3 has 18 residues. CDR3 DNA: TGTGCCAGCAGCGTCATGTCCGGGACTAGCCGAAACACAGATACGCAGTATTTT. Translating gives CASSVMSGTSRNTDTQYF.

This clone was observed a few times. The chain joins TRBV5-4 to TRBJ2-1, with 12 bases aligning to TRBD2. The CDR3 runs 17 residues. Trimming took 0 bases from V and 8 from J; bases not matched to a gene: 9. Germline loops: CDR1 SGHNT, CDR2 YYREEE (reference sequence). The DNA of the CDR3 is TGTGCCAGCAGCTTGGAAGCTGGACTAGCGGGGTGGGATGAGCAGTTCTTC. This translates into CASSLEAGLAGWDEQFF.

V gene TRBV19 combines with J gene TRBJ1-1; D remains ambiguous. The germline V gene encodes CDR1 LNHDA and CDR2 SQIVND (reference sequence). V lost 7 bases, J lost 4 bases, and 13 bases lay in between. The CDR3 length is 13 residues. This chain's CDR3 is CASIPGRITEAFF. CDR3 DNA: TGTGCCAGTATTCCCGGGAGGATCACTGAAGCTTTCTTT.

This clone appeared a few times. The chain recombines TRBV25-1 with TRBJ1-1; TRBD1 might be the D (5 bases). Germline values: CDR1 MGHDK, CDR2 SYGVNS. The ends were cut back, 1 base at V and 4 bases at J, with 10 bases in the middle. The CDR3 length is 14 residues. The CDR3 loop reads CASSESKGSTEAFF. DNA for the CDR3: TGTGCCAGCAGTGAATCTAAGGGGAGCACTGAAGCTTTCTTT. Using reference TRBV25-1 and TRBJ1-1 for the parts outside the CDR3, the full variable domain is EADIYQTPRYLVIGTGKKITLECSQTMGHDKMYWYQQDPGMELHLIHYSYGVNSTEKGDLSSESTVSRIRTEHFPLTLESARPSHTSQYLCASSESKGSTEAFFGQGTRLTVV.